Each of the 13 T cell receptor beta chains below was sequenced from the same sample in a study of tumor-infiltrating lymphocytes in localized non-small cell lung cancer. TCRdb's table, derived via immunoSEQ multiplex PCR, lists solely in-frame clones and lacks some. The sample has around 13,000 clones; roughly two thirds are singletons. The material sequenced was lung tumor tissue. The source of these receptors is a human donor with non-small cell lung cancer.

The sample holds one count of this clone. DNA for the CDR3: TGTGCCACCAGCAGAGATCTACCGAGCTCCGGAAACACCATATATTTT. Translation gives CATSRDLPSSGNTIYF. This sequence joins TRBV15 and TRBJ1-3; D is unclear. Trimming removed 0 bases from V and 4 bases from J, with 13 bases in between. CDR3 length: 16 amino acids. Germline assignment: CDR1 LNHNV and CDR2 YYDKDF (reference sequence).

V is TRBV11-2 and J is TRBJ2-7; tentatively, D is TRBD1 or TRBD2 (5 bases each). With 0 bases removed from V and 3 bases from J, the gap between germline ends came to 9 bases. Per the germline V gene, CDR1 is SGHAT and CDR2 is FQNNGV. The CDR3 is 14 amino acids. The CDR3, as DNA: TGTGCCAGCAGCTTAGAGGGGACGGTCTACGAGCAGTACTTC. Translation: CASSLEGTVYEQYF.

The gene calls are TRBV18 and TRBJ2-2, with a possible D match to TRBD1 (6 bases). The CDR3 is 15 residues long. The V and J ends lost 5 bases and 0 bases respectively, with 10 bases between them. Germline V gives CDR1 KGHSH, CDR2 LQKENI. CDR3 sequence reads: CASSRTAANTGELFF. CDR3 bases: TGTGCCAGCTCAAGGACAGCCGCGAACACCGGGGAGCTGTTTTTT.

The CDR3 loop reads CAWRRGHQPGDTQYF. The CDR3 nucleotides read TGTGCCTGGAGGAGGGGACACCAACCGGGGGATACGCAGTATTTT. The genes are TRBV30 and TRBJ2-3, with a weak D call TRBD1 (6 bases). The germline V gene has CDR1 GTSNPN and CDR2 SVGIG (reference sequence). Deletions cut 3 bases from V and 6 bases from J, with 19 bases between. The CDR3 is 15 amino acids.

The table lists this clone with a count of one. The chain uses TRBV4-2 and TRBJ1-3, with D possibly TRBD1 on 5 matching bases. V was shortened by 0 bases and J by 4 bases, with 13 bases between the two germline ends. Germline V gives CDR1 LGHNA, CDR2 YNFKEQ. The CDR3 contains 16 residues. CDR3 bases: TGTGCCAGCAGCCAAGACCCAGGGCTCTCCGGAAACACCATATATTTT. This sequence encodes CASSQDPGLSGNTIYF.

This clone was seen more than once but under ten times. The chain links TRBV6-5 to TRBJ2-1; 7 bases are shared with TRBD2. This CDR3 is 15 amino acids long. V dropped 6 bases and J dropped 7; count of bases not matched to a gene: 12. The germline V gene encodes CDR1 MNHEY and CDR2 SVGAGI. The CDR3 here is CASRATSPTSNEQFF. In DNA form, the CDR3 reads TGTGCCAGCAGAGCGACTAGCCCGACTTCAAATGAGCAGTTCTTC.

The chain links TRBV11-2 to TRBJ1-4; 8 nucleotides match TRBD1. This CDR3 has 15 amino acids. Per germline, CDR1 SGHAT and CDR2 FQNNGV. V trimming: 0 bases; J trimming: 7 bases; junction bases outside the gene matches: 4. The CDR3 bases are TGTGCCAGCAGCTTAGATGGACAGGGTTTTGAAAAACTGTTTTTT. It specifies CASSLDGQGFEKLFF.

This chain uses TRBV28 with TRBJ2-7; 7 bases map to TRBD2. With V trimmed by 5 bases and J by 4 bases, 11 bases remained unmatched. CDR1 is MDHEN and CDR2 is SYDVKM in the germline V gene. The CDR3 contains 15 residues. The CDR3 DNA reads as TGTGCCAGCAGTACCCCCTCTAGCGGAGGGTACGAGCAGTACTTC. Amino acids: CASSTPSSGGYEQYF.

The rearrangement joins TRBV30 to TRBJ1-3; D not resolved. The germline V gene encodes CDR1 GTSNPN and CDR2 SVGIG (reference sequence). The CDR3 is 12 residues long. V lost 8 bases and J lost 0, with 8 bases in between. This CDR3 is CARSPSGNTIYF. The CDR3, as DNA: TGTGCCCGGTCCCCCTCTGGAAACACCATATATTTT.

This clone has only a few counts. The rearrangement joins TRBV18 to TRBJ1-1; D ambiguous. Germline CDR1 KGHSH, CDR2 LQKENI. V gave up 0 bases and J gave up 1 base, with 12 bases separating them. CDR3 length equals 16 residues. The CDR3 bases are TGTGCCAGCTCACCACCTAAGTTGTTTGCGAACACTGAAGCTTTCTTT. Translated: CASSPPKLFANTEAFF. The full variable domain, with the rest looked up from reference TRBV18 and TRBJ1-1, is NAGVMQNPRHLVRRRGQEARLRCSPMKGHSHVYWYRQLPEEGLKFMVYLQKENIIDESGMPKERFSAEFPKEGPSILRIQQVVRGDSAAYFCASSPPKLFANTEAFFGQGTRLTVV.

This chain connects TRBV7-2 to TRBJ2-5; D possibly corresponds to TRBD1 (7 bases). Between the trimmed V and J ends, which lost 5 bases and 14 bases, there was a span of 18 bases. This CDR3 comprises 12 residues. Germline V CDR1 and CDR2: SGHTA, FQGNSA. The CDR3 spells CASSRETGTSYF. The CDR3 region has the DNA TGTGCCAGCAGCCGAGAGACAGGGACTTCATACTTC.

The rearrangement links TRBV19 to TRBJ1-3, with D hard to call. Germline lookup yields CDR1 LNHDA and CDR2 SQIVND (reference sequence). CDR3 length equals 17 residues. V shed 0 bases and J shed 0 bases, with 12 bases lying between them. CDR3 sequence (DNA): TGTGCCAGTAGTATAGAAGGTTTGCTCGCCTCTGGAAACACCATATATTTT. It specifies CASSIEGLLASGNTIYF.

This chain links TRBV18 with TRBJ1-3; 9 positions agree with TRBD1. The germline V gene encodes CDR1 KGHSH and CDR2 LQKENI. J was trimmed by 3 bases and V by 4 bases; bases with no gene match: 7. This CDR3 region has 16 residues. For the CDR3, the DNA is TGTGCCAGCTCACAGAATCGGGACAGGGATGGAAACACCATATATTTT. Translating it yields CASSQNRDRDGNTIYF.